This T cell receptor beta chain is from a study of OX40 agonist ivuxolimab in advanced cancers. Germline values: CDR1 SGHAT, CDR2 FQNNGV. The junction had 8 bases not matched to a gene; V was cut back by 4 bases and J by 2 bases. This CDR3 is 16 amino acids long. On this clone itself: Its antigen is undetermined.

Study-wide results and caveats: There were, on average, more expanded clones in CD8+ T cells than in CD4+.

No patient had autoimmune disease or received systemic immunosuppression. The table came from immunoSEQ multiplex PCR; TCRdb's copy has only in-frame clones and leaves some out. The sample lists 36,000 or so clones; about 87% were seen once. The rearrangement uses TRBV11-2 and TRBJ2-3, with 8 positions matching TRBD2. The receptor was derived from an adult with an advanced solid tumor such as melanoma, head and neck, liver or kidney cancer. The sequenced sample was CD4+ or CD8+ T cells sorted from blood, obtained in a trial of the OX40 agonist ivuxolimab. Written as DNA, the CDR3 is TGTGCCAGCAGCTCCTTGCGGGGGGAGATCACAGATACGCAGTATTTT. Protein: CASSSLRGEITDTQYF.